Listed below are T cell receptor beta chains from one sample, sequenced in a study of sequential checkpoint blockade in melanoma. Profiled with immunoSEQ multiplex PCR; TCRdb holds only in-frame clones, not every one. The sample has about 5,000 clones, 25% to 40% seen once. Material: tumor tissue (inferred from file names), obtained from a patient given nivolumab and ipilimumab in sequence. The source is a human donor with melanoma. Each CDR3 is given with its conserved first and last residue. D genes are given only for firm matches. Clone size is shown for a subset of rows, as once, few, many or a class of expanded clone.

abundance,v_gene,d_gene,j_gene,CDR3nt,CDR3aa
-,TRBV30,-,TRBJ2-7,TGTGCCTGGATGGCAGGGGAATCCTACGAGCAGTACTTC,CAWMAGESYEQYF
-,TRBV12-5,TRBD1,TRBJ1-4,TGTGCCAGCGGGGACAGGGGGCAAAATGAAAAACTGTTTTTT,CASGDRGQNEKLFF
few,TRBV15,TRBD1,TRBJ2-7,TGTGCCACCAGCAGAGATGGACCGGGACAGGGGTACGAGCAGTACTTC,CATSRDGPGQGYEQYF
-,TRBV19,TRBD1,TRBJ2-1,TGTGCCAGTAGTATAAGGGGCAGGGGGCGCCGGGGGCAGTTCTTC,CASSIRGRGRRGQFF
-,TRBV9,-,TRBJ2-1,TGTGCCAGCAGTCGACTGAACCTTAGGGACAATGAGCAGTTCTTC,CASSRLNLRDNEQFF
-,TRBV19,-,TRBJ2-6,TGTGCCAGTAGTATTACAGGGCTACAATACTCTGGGGCCAACGTCCTGACTTTC,CASSITGLQYSGANVLTF
-,TRBV9,TRBD2,TRBJ2-1,TGTGCCAGCAGTGAAGCGTGGGCTAGCGGGAGGGCCGGATCCTACAATGAGCAGTTCTTC,CASSEAWASGRAGSYNEQFF
-,TRBV29-1,-,TRBJ2-7,TGCAGCGTTGGACTTCACGGGGCCTACGAGCAGTACTTC,CSVGLHGAYEQYF
-,TRBV19,-,TRBJ2-5,TGTGCCAGTAGTCTAGGGAATCCCGGGACCCAGTACTTC,CASSLGNPGTQYF
-,TRBV19,-,TRBJ2-5,TGTGCCAGTAGTATAGCAGGGATGGAGACCCAGTACTTC,CASSIAGMETQYF
few,TRBV6-8,-,TRBJ2-3,TGTGCCAGCGAGGGGGTAGTAACAGATACGCAGTATTTT,CASEGVVTDTQYF
-,TRBV6-8,-,TRBJ1-1,TGTGCCAGCCCCCCCCGGGACCGAGGTATTAGTATGAACACTGAAGCTTTCTTT,CASPPRDRGISMNTEAFF
medium-sized,TRBV19,-,TRBJ1-5,TGTGCCACCTGGGGCAGATACCCTCCTCAGCCCCAGCATTTT,CATWGRYPPQPQHF
-,TRBV28,TRBD2,TRBJ2-1,TGTGCCAGCAGCTGGTTCAGCGGGGAGCGGAATGAGCAGTTCTTC,CASSWFSGERNEQFF
few,TRBV6-8,TRBD1,TRBJ1-5,TGTGCCAGCAGTCCGGGACAGTTTTCTCAGCCCCAGCATTTT,CASSPGQFSQPQHF
-,TRBV5-1,TRBD1,TRBJ2-2,TGCGCCAGCAGCGGGACAGAGACGAACACCGGGGAGCTGTTTTTT,CASSGTETNTGELFF
-,TRBV19,-,TRBJ2-1,TGTGCCAGTAGTATCTTTACGGGGGCAGGGTTCCCCTACAATGAGCAGTTCTTC,CASSIFTGAGFPYNEQFF
few,TRBV9,-,TRBJ2-7,TGTGCCAGCAGCCGGAGGGCTGAATACTCCTACGAGCAGTACTTC,CASSRRAEYSYEQYF
-,TRBV28,-,TRBJ1-6,TGTGCCAGCAGTTTAAGCGAGGGGGGTGGATCACCCCTCCACTTT,CASSLSEGGGSPLHF
few,TRBV7-5,-,TRBJ2-7,TGTGCCAGCAGCTTTGAACTAGCGGGGGGCAGCTCCTACGAGCAGTACTTC,CASSFELAGGSSYEQYF
few,TRBV18,TRBD1,TRBJ2-2,TGTGCCAGCTCAACCAGGACAGGGGGTATAACCGGGGAGCTGTTTTTT,CASSTRTGGITGELFF
-,TRBV19,-,TRBJ1-1,TGTGCCAGTGACGGGGGGCTCCTGAACACTGAAGCTTTCTTT,CASDGGLLNTEAFF